This is a list of T cell receptor beta chains from one sample in a study of CD8 T cells in Susac syndrome. TCRdb reanalysed the immunoSEQ multiplex PCR reads using MiXCR and keeps one entry per CDR3 protein. The sample contains 140,000 or so distinct CDR3 sequences, approximately 95% of which appear only once. The sequenced sample consisted of CD4+ T cells from PBMCs. These receptor sequences come from a human donor in good health. The CDR3 runs from the conserved cysteine through the conserved F or W. The D gene is left open where the match is weak. For some rows the clone size is stated as once, few or many, or as a class when expanded; others skip it.

CDR3,DNA,J,D,size,V
CASSPRTDGEAFF,TGTGCCAGCAGCCCTAGAACGGACGGGGAAGCTTTCTTT,TRBJ1-1,-,-,TRBV7-2
CSARGRVYYEQYF,TGCAGTGCTAGAGGCAGGGTATACTACGAGCAGTACTTC,TRBJ2-7,-,-,TRBV20-1
CASKSGGSGETQYF,TGCGCCAGCAAAAGTGGCGGGAGTGGGGAGACCCAGTACTTC,TRBJ2-5,TRBD2,-,TRBV5-1
CASRSPGQGALREAFF,TGTGCCAGTAGGTCGCCGGGACAGGGGGCATTACGGGAAGCTTTCTTT,TRBJ1-1,TRBD1,-,TRBV19
CSATFGTGGLNEQFF,TGCAGTGCTACTTTCGGGACAGGGGGCCTCAATGAGCAGTTCTTC,TRBJ2-1,TRBD1,-,TRBV20-1
CATSEGTSGRNEQFF,TGTGCCACCAGTGAAGGGACTAGCGGGAGGAATGAGCAGTTCTTC,TRBJ2-1,TRBD2,-,TRBV24-1
CASSLVQGFRGGELFF,TGTGCCAGCAGCTTAGTTCAAGGTTTCCGTGGCGGGGAGCTGTTTTTT,TRBJ2-2,-,-,TRBV11-2
CASAPAGGTDTQYF,TGTGCCAGCGCCCCAGCGGGGGGCACAGATACGCAGTATTTT,TRBJ2-3,TRBD2,-,TRBV28
CASCFSTDHNSPLHF,TGTGCCAGCTGTTTTTCGACGGACCATAATTCACCCCTCCACTTT,TRBJ1-6,-,-,TRBV27
CASSIESGRAYEQYF,TGTGCCAGTAGTATCGAAAGCGGGAGGGCCTACGAGCAGTACTTC,TRBJ2-7,TRBD2,-,TRBV19
CASSPSPGSYEQYF,TGTGCCAGCAGCCCTAGCCCGGGCTCCTACGAGCAGTACTTC,TRBJ2-7,-,once,TRBV3-1
CSARQTGLRTDTQYF,TGCAGTGCTAGACAGACAGGGTTGCGAACAGATACGCAGTATTTT,TRBJ2-3,TRBD1,-,TRBV20-1
CASSESNQPQHF,TGTGCCAGTAGTGAGAGCAATCAGCCCCAGCATTTT,TRBJ1-5,-,-,TRBV19
CASSFGSGVYEQYF,TGTGCCAGCAGCTTCGGGAGCGGGGTCTACGAGCAGTACTTC,TRBJ2-7,TRBD2,-,TRBV7-9
CSVLRDREHEQYF,TGCAGCGTGCTCCGGGACAGGGAGCACGAGCAGTACTTC,TRBJ2-7,TRBD1,-,TRBV29-1
CASSTITGMNTEAFF,TGTGCCAGTAGTACGATCACAGGGATGAACACTGAAGCTTTCTTT,TRBJ1-1,-,-,TRBV19
CASSLSDSGANVLTF,TGCGCCAGCAGCTTGTCAGACTCTGGGGCCAACGTCCTGACTTTC,TRBJ2-6,-,-,TRBV5-1
CASSYSKWDNEQYF,TGTGCCAGCAGTTACTCGAAATGGGACAACGAGCAGTACTTC,TRBJ2-7,-,-,TRBV6-6
CASSILTGGGYTF,TGTGCCAGTAGTATCTTGACAGGTGGTGGCTACACCTTC,TRBJ1-2,-,once,TRBV19
CASSTQDEQYF,TGTGCCAGCAGCACACAGGACGAGCAGTACTTC,TRBJ2-7,-,-,TRBV3-1
CASSYTGLAEETQYF,TGTGCCAGCAGTTACACAGGACTAGCAGAAGAGACCCAGTACTTC,TRBJ2-5,TRBD2,-,TRBV6-6
CASSQLVPNEQFF,TGTGCCAGCAGCCAACTAGTCCCCAATGAGCAGTTCTTC,TRBJ2-1,-,-,TRBV3-1
CASSVGGSAGNTEAFF,TGTGCCAGCAGCGTAGGAGGCAGCGCGGGGAACACTGAAGCTTTCTTT,TRBJ1-1,-,-,TRBV9
CASSPQGSYGYTF,TGCGCCAGCAGCCCTCAAGGGTCCTATGGCTACACCTTC,TRBJ1-2,-,-,TRBV5-1
CASRSTNRVNYGYTF,TGTGCCAGTAGGTCTACCAACAGGGTTAACTATGGCTACACCTTC,TRBJ1-2,-,-,TRBV19
CASSLDPGGTPYEQYF,TGTGCCAGCAGCTTAGATCCAGGAGGTACCCCCTACGAGCAGTACTTC,TRBJ2-7,-,once,TRBV11-2